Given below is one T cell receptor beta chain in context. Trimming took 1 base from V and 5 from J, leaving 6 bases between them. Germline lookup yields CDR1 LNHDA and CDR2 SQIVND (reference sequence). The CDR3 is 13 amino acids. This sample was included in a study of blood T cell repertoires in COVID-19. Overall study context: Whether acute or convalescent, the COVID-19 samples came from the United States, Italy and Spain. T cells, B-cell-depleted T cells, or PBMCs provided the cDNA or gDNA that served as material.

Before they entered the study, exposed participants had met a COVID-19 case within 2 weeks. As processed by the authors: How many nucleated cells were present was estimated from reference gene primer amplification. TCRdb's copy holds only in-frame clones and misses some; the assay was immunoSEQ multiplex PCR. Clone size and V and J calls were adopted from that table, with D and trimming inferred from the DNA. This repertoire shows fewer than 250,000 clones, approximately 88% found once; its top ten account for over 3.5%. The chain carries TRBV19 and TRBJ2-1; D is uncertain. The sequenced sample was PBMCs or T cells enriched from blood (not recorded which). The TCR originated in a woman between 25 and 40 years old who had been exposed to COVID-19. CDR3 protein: CASSIGQNNEQFF. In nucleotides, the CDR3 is TGTGCCAGTAGTATAGGGCAGAACAATGAGCAGTTCTTC.